A single T cell receptor (beta chain) is shown here with its context. This entry is derived from a study of blood T cells in healthy people across ages. A second PCR of 7 to 11 cycles used a sample-barcoded 5' primer and a J-beta primer mix. TCRdb reanalysed the 5' RACE reads using MiXCR and keeps one entry per CDR3 protein. The sample lists approximately 900,000 distinct CDR3 sequences, around 48% occurring once. This CDR3 comprises 14 residues. This receptor was identified in a man in his thirties or forties in good health. Sequencing input: blood. The genes are TRBV12-3 or TRBV12-4 and TRBJ2-5; 10 nucleotides agree with TRBD1. The DNA end lines up better with TRBJ2-7; the J call may be wrong. The CDR3 DNA reads as TGTGCCAGCAGTCCTGCTGGACAGGGGGGCGAGCAGTACTTC. Residues: CASSPAGQGGEQYF.